This is a list of T cell receptor beta chains from one sample in a study of shared clonotypes between healthy human individuals. Sequenced by immunoSEQ multiplex PCR; TCRdb stores in-frame clones only, minus some. The sample consists of approximately 530,000 clones, approximately 95% of them appearing once. The sequenced material came from naive CD4+ T cells sorted from blood. The receptors were sampled from a woman in her twenties or thirties in good health. CDR3s include the opening cysteine and the closing phenylalanine or tryptophan.

length,J,V,CDR3
12,TRBJ1-1,TRBV15,CATSRQGTEAFF
13,.,TRBV18,CASSPRPANEQYF
14,TRBJ1-2,TRBV28,CASSKGRFNYGYTF
14,TRBJ1-2,TRBV27,CASSRTGQAYGYTF
14,TRBJ2-3,TRBV27,CASSSQVGTDTQYF
18,TRBJ2-4,TRBV28,CATQRLGVRGLAKNIQYF
14,TRBJ2-7,TRBV11-2,CASSAGTSVHEQYF
14,TRBJ2-5,TRBV5-1,CASSPRQGGETQYF
14,TRBJ1-1,TRBV5-1,CASSYLTENTEAFF
16,TRBJ1-3,TRBV4-1,CASSQPGQETGNTIYF
15,TRBJ2-7,TRBV18,CASSPQSGETYEQYF
18,TRBJ2-7,TRBV28,CASSSAGLAGGHSYEQYF
17,TRBJ2-7,TRBV4-1,CASSPLSVGIGVHEQYF
17,TRBJ1-3,TRBV11-2,CASSPQGGTGDGNTIYF
18,TRBJ2-6,TRBV19,CASSPGQGQSSGANVLTF
19,TRBJ2-1,TRBV16,CASSKQEASGKNIYNEQFF
16,TRBJ2-1,TRBV4-1,CASSLLTSGFGNEQFF
15,TRBJ1-5,TRBV28,CASSTNRAVNQPQHF
16,TRBJ1-4,TRBV18,CASSPQRSGKAEKLFF
13,TRBJ2-7,TRBV29-1,CSVAPSGTYEQYF
13,TRBJ1-5,TRBV2,CASSFSGQQPQHF
17,TRBJ2-2,TRBV30,CAQIWRRAGRLTGELFF
15,TRBJ1-1,TRBV7-9,CASSLTGTPITEAFF
14,TRBJ1-1,TRBV19,CASSVVTGNTEAFF
23,TRBJ1-4,TRBV27,CASNLRRDRVDSGIQNQDEKLFF
16,TRBJ2-2,TRBV19,CASSIVGLSVTGELFF
15,TRBJ1-1,TRBV2,CASKDLDSKNTEAFF
16,TRBJ2-3,TRBV11-2,CASSSSGKVFTDTQYF
16,TRBJ1-3,TRBV2,CASSVGQLDSGNTIYF
14,TRBJ2-2,TRBV6-1,CASCRQGWTGELFF
11,TRBJ2-1,TRBV4-1,CASSQDMVLFF
16,TRBJ1-1,TRBV7-3,CASSLSPNSMNTEAFF
14,TRBJ2-1,TRBV5-8,CASLLLGVYNEQFF
15,TRBJ2-3,TRBV5-1,CASSLGRDRPDTQYF
15,TRBJ1-1,TRBV6-5,CASSYHSVRNTEAFF
19,TRBJ2-2,TRBV7-8,CASSSFSYRRGPNTGELFF
14,TRBJ2-7,TRBV27,CASSPSGGSSEQYF
11,TRBJ1-1,TRBV30,CARRGAAEAFF
15,TRBJ1-5,TRBV15,CATQAAGATFQPQHF
17,TRBJ2-7,TRBV7-2,CASSINWGAGSTYEQYF
14,TRBJ2-2,TRBV6-6,CASRPGSGNGELFF
14,TRBJ2-7,TRBV28,CASSLDPGNYEQYF
18,TRBJ2-3,TRBV28,CASSLRASGRPSADTQYF
14,TRBJ2-3,TRBV6-5,CASTLRSSTDTQYF
13,TRBJ2-5,TRBV27,CASRSTGGETQYF
15,TRBJ1-5,TRBV19,CASSIGPQGGQPQHF